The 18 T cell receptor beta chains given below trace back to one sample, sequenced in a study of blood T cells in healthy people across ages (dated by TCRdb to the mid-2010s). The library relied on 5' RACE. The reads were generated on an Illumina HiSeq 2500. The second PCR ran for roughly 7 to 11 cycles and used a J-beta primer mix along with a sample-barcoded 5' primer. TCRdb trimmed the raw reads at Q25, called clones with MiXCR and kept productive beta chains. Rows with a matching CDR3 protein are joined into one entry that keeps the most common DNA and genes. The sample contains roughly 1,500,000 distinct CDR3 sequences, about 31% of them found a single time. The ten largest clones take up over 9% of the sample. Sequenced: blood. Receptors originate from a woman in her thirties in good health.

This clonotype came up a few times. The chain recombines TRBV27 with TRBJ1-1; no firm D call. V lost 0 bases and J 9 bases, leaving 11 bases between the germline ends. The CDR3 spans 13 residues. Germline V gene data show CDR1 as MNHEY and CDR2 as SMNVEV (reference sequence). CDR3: CASSLSGSPQAFF. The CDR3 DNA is TGTGCCAGCAGTTTATCTGGTTCACCCCAAGCTTTCTTT.

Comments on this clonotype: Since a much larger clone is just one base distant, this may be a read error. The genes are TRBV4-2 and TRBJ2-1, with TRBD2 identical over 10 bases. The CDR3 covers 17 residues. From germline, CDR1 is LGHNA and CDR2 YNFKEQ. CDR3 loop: CPSSLPGLAGVGNEQFF. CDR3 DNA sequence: TGTCCCAGCAGCCTCCCAGGCCTAGCGGGGGTCGGGAATGAGCAGTTCTTC.

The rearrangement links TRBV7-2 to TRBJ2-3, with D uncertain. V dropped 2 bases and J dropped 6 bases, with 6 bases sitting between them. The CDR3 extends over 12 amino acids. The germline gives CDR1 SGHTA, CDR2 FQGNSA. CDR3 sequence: CASSLRFDTQYF. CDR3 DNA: TGTGCCAGCAGCTTAAGGTTCGATACGCAGTATTTT.

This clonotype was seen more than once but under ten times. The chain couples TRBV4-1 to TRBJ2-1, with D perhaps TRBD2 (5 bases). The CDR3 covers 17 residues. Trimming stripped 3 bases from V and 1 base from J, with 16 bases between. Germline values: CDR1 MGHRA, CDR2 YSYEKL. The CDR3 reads CASSHVDLGLSYNEQFF. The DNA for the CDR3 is TGCGCCAGCAGCCATGTGGACTTGGGCCTTTCCTACAATGAGCAGTTCTTC.

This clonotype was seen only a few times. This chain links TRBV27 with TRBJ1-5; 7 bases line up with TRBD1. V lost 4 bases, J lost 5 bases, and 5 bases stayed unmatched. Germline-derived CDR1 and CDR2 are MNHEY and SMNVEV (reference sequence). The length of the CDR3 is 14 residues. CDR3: CASSYGQVDQPQHF. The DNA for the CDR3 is TGTGCCAGCAGTTATGGACAGGTGGATCAGCCCCAGCATTTT.

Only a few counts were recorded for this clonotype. CDR3 nucleotide sequence: TGCAGTGCTAGTAGGGCAGGCGGGGGGGCTTTCGAGACCCAGTACTTC. As protein: CSASRAGGGAFETQYF. V gene TRBV20-1 combines with J gene TRBJ2-5; 9 nucleotides agree with TRBD2. CDR3 size: 16 residues. The V segment lost 3 bases and the J segment 5 bases; nucleotides outside the gene matches: 13. Germline CDR1 DFQATT, CDR2 SNEGSKA (reference sequence).

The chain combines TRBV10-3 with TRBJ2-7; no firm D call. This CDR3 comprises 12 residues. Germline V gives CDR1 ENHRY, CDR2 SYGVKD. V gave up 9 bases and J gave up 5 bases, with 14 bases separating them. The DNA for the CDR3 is TGTGCCATTGCCCTGGGGATTAACGAGCAGTACTTC. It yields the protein CAIALGINEQYF.

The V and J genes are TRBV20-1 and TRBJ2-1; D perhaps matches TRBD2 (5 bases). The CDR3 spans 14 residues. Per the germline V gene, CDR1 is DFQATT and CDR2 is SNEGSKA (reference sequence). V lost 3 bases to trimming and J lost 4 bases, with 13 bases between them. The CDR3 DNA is TGCAGTGCTAGTACGGGGAATCCGTACAATGAGCAGTTCTTC. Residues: CSASTGNPYNEQFF.

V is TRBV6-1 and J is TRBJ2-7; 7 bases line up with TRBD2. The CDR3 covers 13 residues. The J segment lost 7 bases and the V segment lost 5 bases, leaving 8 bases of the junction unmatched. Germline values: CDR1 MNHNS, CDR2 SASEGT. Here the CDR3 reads CASSPSGKGEQYF. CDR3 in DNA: TGTGCCAGCAGTCCCAGCGGGAAGGGAGAGCAGTACTTC.

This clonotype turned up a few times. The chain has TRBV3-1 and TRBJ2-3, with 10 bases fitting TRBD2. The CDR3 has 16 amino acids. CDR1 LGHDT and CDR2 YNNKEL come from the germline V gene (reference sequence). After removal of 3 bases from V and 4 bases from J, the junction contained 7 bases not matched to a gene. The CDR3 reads CASSQQAGGPSDTQYF. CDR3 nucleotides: TGTGCCAGCAGCCAGCAAGCGGGAGGGCCCTCAGATACGCAGTATTTT.

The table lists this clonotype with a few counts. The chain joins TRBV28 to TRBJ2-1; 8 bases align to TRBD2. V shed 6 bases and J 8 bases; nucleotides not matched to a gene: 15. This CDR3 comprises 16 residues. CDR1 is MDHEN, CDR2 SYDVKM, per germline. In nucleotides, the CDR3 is TGTGCCAGCAGACCACCCAGAACCCGGGGGGGGTATGAGCAGTTCTTC. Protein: CASRPPRTRGGYEQFF.

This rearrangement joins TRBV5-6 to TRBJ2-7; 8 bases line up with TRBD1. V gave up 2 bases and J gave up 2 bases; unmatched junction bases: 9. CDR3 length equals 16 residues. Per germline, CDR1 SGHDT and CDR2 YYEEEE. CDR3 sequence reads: CASSLAGTGSAYEQYF. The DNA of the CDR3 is TGTGCCAGCAGCTTAGCCGGGACAGGATCTGCCTACGAGCAGTACTTC.

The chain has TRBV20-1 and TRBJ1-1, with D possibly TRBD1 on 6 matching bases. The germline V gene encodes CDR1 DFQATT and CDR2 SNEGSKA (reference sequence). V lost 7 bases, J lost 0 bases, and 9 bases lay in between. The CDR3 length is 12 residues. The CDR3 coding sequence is TGCAGTGAAGACAGGATGAACACTGAAGCTTTCTTT. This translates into CSEDRMNTEAFF.

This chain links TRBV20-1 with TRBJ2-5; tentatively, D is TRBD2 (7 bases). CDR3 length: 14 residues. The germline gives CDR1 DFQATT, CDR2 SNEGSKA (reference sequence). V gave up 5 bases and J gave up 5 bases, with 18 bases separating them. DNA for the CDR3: TGCAGTGCTGAAGAAGGGGGGGCTATTGAGACCCAGTACTTC. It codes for CSAEEGGAIETQYF.

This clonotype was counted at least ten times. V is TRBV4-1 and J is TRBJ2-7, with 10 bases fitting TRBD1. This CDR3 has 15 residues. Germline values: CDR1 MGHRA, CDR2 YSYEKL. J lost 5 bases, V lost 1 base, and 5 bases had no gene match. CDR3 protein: CASSQVWDRGNEQYF. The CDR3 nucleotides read TGCGCCAGCAGCCAAGTGTGGGACAGGGGCAACGAGCAGTACTTC.

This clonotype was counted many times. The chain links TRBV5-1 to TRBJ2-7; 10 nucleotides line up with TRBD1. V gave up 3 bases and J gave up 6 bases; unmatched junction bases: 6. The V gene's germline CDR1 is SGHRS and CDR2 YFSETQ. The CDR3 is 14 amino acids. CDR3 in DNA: TGCGCCAGCAGCTATGGAGACAGGGGGCTCGAGCAGTACTTC. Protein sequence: CASSYGDRGLEQYF.

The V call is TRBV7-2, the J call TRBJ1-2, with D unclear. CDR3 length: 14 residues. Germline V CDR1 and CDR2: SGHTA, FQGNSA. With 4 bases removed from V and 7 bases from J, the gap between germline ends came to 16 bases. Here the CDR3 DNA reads TGTGCCAGCAGCTCTCCCCGGGAAACGGCTGGCTACACCTTC. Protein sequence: CASSSPRETAGYTF.

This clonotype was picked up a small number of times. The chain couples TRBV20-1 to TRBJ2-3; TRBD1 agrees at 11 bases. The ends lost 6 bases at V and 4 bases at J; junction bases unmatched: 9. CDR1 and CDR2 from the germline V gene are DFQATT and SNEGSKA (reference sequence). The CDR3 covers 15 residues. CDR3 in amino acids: CSAGQGAVGSDTQYF. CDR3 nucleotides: TGCAGTGCCGGACAGGGGGCTGTGGGATCAGATACGCAGTATTTT.